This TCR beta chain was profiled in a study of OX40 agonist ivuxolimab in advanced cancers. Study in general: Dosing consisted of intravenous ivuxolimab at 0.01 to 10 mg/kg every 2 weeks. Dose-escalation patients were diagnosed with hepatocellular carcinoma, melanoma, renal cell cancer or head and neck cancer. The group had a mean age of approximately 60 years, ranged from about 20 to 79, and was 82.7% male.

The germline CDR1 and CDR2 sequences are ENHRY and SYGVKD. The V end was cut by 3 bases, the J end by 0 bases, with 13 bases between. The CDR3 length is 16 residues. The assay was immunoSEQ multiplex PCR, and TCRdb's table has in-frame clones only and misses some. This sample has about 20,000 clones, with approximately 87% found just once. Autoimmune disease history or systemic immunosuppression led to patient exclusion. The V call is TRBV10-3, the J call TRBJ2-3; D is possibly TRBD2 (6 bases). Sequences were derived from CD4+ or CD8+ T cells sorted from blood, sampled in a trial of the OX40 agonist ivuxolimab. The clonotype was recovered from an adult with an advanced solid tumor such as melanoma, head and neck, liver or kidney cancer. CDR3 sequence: CAISDWERASTDTQYF. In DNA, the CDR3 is TGTGCCATCAGTGATTGGGAGCGGGCTAGCACAGATACGCAGTATTTT.